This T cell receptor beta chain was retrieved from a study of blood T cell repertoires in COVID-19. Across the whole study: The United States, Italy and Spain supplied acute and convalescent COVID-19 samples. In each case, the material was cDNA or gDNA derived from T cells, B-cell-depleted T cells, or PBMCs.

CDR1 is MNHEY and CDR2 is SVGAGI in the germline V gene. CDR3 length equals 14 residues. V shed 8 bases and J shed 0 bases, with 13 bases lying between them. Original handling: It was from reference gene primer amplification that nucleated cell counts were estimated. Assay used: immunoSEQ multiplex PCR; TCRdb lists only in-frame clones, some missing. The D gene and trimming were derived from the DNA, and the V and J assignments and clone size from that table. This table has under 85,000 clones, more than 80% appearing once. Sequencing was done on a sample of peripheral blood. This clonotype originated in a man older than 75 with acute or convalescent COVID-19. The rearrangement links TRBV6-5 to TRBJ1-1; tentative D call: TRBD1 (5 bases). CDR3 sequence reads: CASLKSGVNTEAFF. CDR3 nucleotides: TGTGCCAGCCTTAAGTCGGGGGTGAACACTGAAGCTTTCTTT.